This T cell receptor (beta chain) was captured by sequencing in a study of cytomegalovirus exposure and HLA in healthy donors (dated by TCRdb to 2017 to 2019). General notes on the study: According to an earlier analysis of a few hundred of the donors, 150 million to 200 million T cells yielded some 120 million unique TCR beta sequences and 276 Gb of sequence data. A later analysis re-analyzed previously published TCR beta repertoires from about 730 donors and added high-resolution HLA genotyping to study TCR occurrence patterns. The study aimed to test whether cataloging public T cell receptors could reveal signatures of past pathogen exposure. Alongside the repertoire data, information on donor age, sex, ethnicity and CMV serostatus was compiled. Among the roughly 400 genotyped donors, approximately 77% belonged to the genetic ancestry cluster associated with self-reported Caucasian donors. Along with the roughly 670-subject first cohort, a separate validation cohort of roughly 110 different subjects was used. Among approximately 370 genotyped donors of the cohort, an average of about 240,000 unique TCR beta nucleotide sequences was sequenced per donor, of which 15% to 20% were non-productive. The study combined high-throughput TCR immunosequencing, statistical association of individual TCRs with disease status, and machine learning to predict cytomegalovirus infection status. Typing coverage differed by locus: A, B, C, DRB1 and DQB1 were typed in roughly 629-640 donors, DQA1 in 522, DPA1 in some 610, and DPB1 in approximately 450. Rather than drawing on any new phenotypic data, the later analysis identified candidate immune exposures from TCR beta sequences and the way those sequences occurred across donors. A few DR-DQ haplotypes were treated as single units for association and clustering because of strong linkage in the cohort. Genome-wide SNP genotypes for about 65% of the 666 donors were used in a later genetic analysis, which treated that subset as a discovery cohort. HLA typing included class I and class II loci at four-digit resolution. The T cell repertoires of roughly 660 subjects were profiled by immunosequencing and related to cytomegalovirus serostatus. Every discovery cohort repertoire had been produced on one sequencing platform. An early release covering some 640 HLA-typed donors comprised roughly 300 gigabases of sequencing data and around 85 million unique TCR sequences. An earlier analysis of several hundred of the donors applied high-throughput TCR beta sequencing to assess whether each TCR beta V gene segment acted as functional or pseudogenic. What the work shows at the level of the full study, not this receptor alone: Compared with equally common non-associated chains, HLA-associated TCR beta chains in a later analysis were more clonally expanded and had lower generation probabilities. Immune exposure information for the cohort was limited to CMV serostatus. Linkage disequilibrium might explain the correlated functional status among segregating V segments, but an unknown experimental factor could not be excluded. In an earlier analysis of 587 of the donors, most TCR beta V segments appeared in productive rearrangements about 87% or about 30% of the time, broadly matching IMGT annotations. Presence/absence analyses assumed roughly uniform sequencing depth across donors, an assumption that may not hold. In a later analysis, around 17,000 TCR beta sequences were associated with specific HLA alleles at a false discovery rate of 0.05. Compared with the 666-donor mean, donors in an Asian-associated ancestry cluster had fewer N-insertions in productive TCRs, according to a later genetic analysis. In the study, about 150 TCR beta chains were listed as associated with cytomegalovirus. A later analysis found that most CMV-associated TCR beta chains appeared HLA-restricted, with HLA associations seemingly driven largely by CMV exposure. Most TCR sequences were observed very rarely across donors, whereas some public TCRs were present in many individuals. Cytomegalovirus status was reported to be diagnosed by the classifier with high specificity and sensitivity in both the original and validation cohorts. According to a later analysis, parvovirus B19, influenza, CMV and Epstein-Barr virus appeared linked to several top co-occurrence clusters. HLA typing was unavailable for some donors at each locus, so association tests used only the typed subset. A further reported finding was that TCR beta sequences accurately predicted the HLA-A and HLA-B alleles for most subjects in the first cohort. Because the 87-base-pair reads could not distinguish some IMGT-functional V segments, including TRBV6-2 and TRBV6-3, those segments were excluded. A later analysis found that TCR association rates varied across HLA loci, with DRB1 alleles showing the most associated TCRs and HLA-C alleles the fewest. The cohort was sequenced for TCR beta chains only, and without alpha or paired-chain data the features that could be detected were limited. Strong co-occurrence of HLA alleles, especially DR and DQ, made assigning TCR associations to individual alleles difficult. An association between a missense DCLRE1C variant and V-gene and J-gene trimming of TCR beta chains was found in a later genetic analysis and replicated in an independent cohort. Because counts were too low, roughly 18 rarely observed V segments, including chromosome 9 orphons, were left out of the earlier analysis of approximately 500 of the donors. Three of the identified cytomegalovirus-associated TCR beta chains were confirmed in vitro to be specific for cytomegalovirus antigens. It was suggested by the authors that the approach could potentially be generalized to other disease states and immunological phenotypes. A group of highly shared sequence variants was considered likely to be a technical artifact of the sequencing pipeline.

Comment on this clone: There is no known antigen for this receptor. Base qualities are not provided; no much larger clone lies one nucleotide away.

The cohort comprised some 700 healthy bone marrow donors. All cohort members were sampled while nominally healthy, although unrecorded immune exposures were likely present. The donor was CMV seropositive and belonged to the group of 250 to 300 seropositive cohort members. A peripheral blood sample was collected from each donor, and TCR beta sequencing was performed on peripheral blood mononuclear cells. The Qiagen DNeasy Blood Extraction Kit was used to extract genomic DNA from the blood cell samples. Library prep was done by the immunoSEQ multiplex PCR assay. For the multiplex PCR, a mixture combining 60 forward primers for TCR Vbeta segments and 13 reverse primers for TCR Jbeta segments was used. A multiplex PCR assay on genomic DNA amplified the CDR3 region of rearranged TCR beta genes. The Illumina HiSeq System was used to sequence the amplified TCR beta libraries as 87-base-pair reads. As for the authors' bioinformatics: A later analysis counted some 74 million unique TCR beta chains across the approximately 700 repertoires, and 10 million to 12 million of these chains were shared by at least two donors. A nearest-neighbor algorithm error-corrected the raw reads and collapsed the reads into unique sequences, merging closely related sequences to remove PCR and sequencing errors. Alignment of CDR3 sequences to IMGT reference sequences was used to assign V, D and J gene segments. For a sequence to be retained, at least a six-nucleotide match to both a V gene segment and a J gene segment was required. A rearrangement counted as productive if the CDR3 had no stop codons and remained in frame with V and J, and every other rearrangement counted as non-productive. Following IMGT convention, CDR3 was defined as the stretch from the second conserved V-encoded cysteine up to the conserved J-encoded phenylalanine. Sequences without an unambiguous match to a single V gene segment were excluded from the earlier analysis of about 640 of the donors. In an earlier analysis of almost 600 of the donors, a V segment was called functional when productive rearrangements were above 56.7%, and segregating when the standard deviation between donors exceeded 5%. A statistical classification framework was developed to diagnose cytomegalovirus status using the catalog of TCR beta chain sequences. A later analysis assigned V and J genes by comparing TCR nucleotide sequences with IMGT/GENE-DB human TR gene sequences. The TCRdist pipeline was used in a later analysis to assign CDR3 sequences and most-parsimonious VDJ recombination scenarios. In a later analysis, each TCR beta chain was defined by its CDR3 amino acid sequence together with its V-gene family, and reads lacking a unique V-gene family were excluded. In a later analysis, 450 to 600 highly shared, low-generation-probability nucleotide sequences were removed to address suspected cross-contamination and a sequencing artifact. In a later analysis, a clonal expansion index for each public chain was calculated from normalized within-repertoire ranks of inferred template counts. In a later analysis, generation probabilities were computed using a VDJ recombination model fitted to out-of-frame rearrangements, and the results were checked against IGoR. In a later analysis, TCR-TCR, TCR-HLA and TCR-CMV co-occurrence was scored with hypergeometric tests, and a repertoire-size bias correction was applied to TCR pairs. A later analysis estimated false discovery rates by permuting HLA or CMV assignments 20 times. A later analysis grouped co-occurring TCRs with DBSCAN, adding TCRdist sequence similarity when clustering within HLA-allele-positive subsets. Repertoires with fewer than 30,000 or more than 120,000 public chains, plus five repertoires with anomalous nucleotide sharing, were excluded from co-occurrence clustering. TCRdb provides this immuneACCESS table in a form limited to in-frame rearrangements. Some clones are lacking; in checked studies, under half of them reflect an unresolved V gene, and why the rest are absent is not known. V and J calls and clone size are copied from that table; D and trimming were computed from the DNA. The sample has 170,000 or so clones on record, 70% to 80% of them singletons. The biggest ten clones account for roughly 1.4% of the sample.

The CDR3, cysteine through phenylalanine, is 11 amino acids long. The sequence is cut down to CDR3 DNA, 33 bases in frame from base 1. CDR1 and CDR2 (GTSNPN, SVGIG) derive from the germline V gene (reference sequence). The germline ends are 9 bases apart after V is trimmed by 4 bases and J by 6 bases. The sequenced sample consisted of PBMCs. The chain is encoded by TRBV30 joined to TRBJ1-2; no confident D gene assignment can be made. This TCR came from a woman aged 25 to 45 in good health and CMV-seropositive. The bases read TGTGCCTGGACTATAGCAGATGGCTACACCTTC. This is translated as CAWTIADGYTF.